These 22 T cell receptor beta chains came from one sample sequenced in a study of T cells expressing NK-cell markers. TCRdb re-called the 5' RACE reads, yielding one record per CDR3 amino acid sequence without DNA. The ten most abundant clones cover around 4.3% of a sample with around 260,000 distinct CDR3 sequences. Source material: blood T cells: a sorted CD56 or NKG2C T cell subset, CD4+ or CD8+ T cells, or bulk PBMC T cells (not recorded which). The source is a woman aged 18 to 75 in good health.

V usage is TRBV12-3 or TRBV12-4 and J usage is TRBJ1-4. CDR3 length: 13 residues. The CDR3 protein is CASSGQANEKLFF.

This chain's CDR3 is CASSRPLADRPNTGELFF. This rearrangement joins TRBV13 to TRBJ2-2; the D call from TCRdb, TRBD2, cannot be confirmed without DNA. CDR1 is PRHDT, CDR2 FYEKMQ, per germline (reference sequence). CDR3 length: 18 amino acids.

CDR3 in amino acids: CASSPLRFYGYTF. The chain joins TRBV14 to TRBJ1-2. The V gene's germline CDR1 is SGHDN and CDR2 FVKESK. CDR3 size: 13 residues.

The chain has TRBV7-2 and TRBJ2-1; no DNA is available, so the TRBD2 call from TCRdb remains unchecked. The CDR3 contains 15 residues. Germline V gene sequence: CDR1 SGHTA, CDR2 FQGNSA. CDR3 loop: CASSLLGLVSNEQFF.

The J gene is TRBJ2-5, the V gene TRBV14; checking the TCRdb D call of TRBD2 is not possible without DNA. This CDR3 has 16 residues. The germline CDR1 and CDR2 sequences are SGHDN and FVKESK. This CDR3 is CASSQGGFGSQETQYF.

The CDR3 region is CASNPQGVGGNTIYF. The chain is built from TRBV12-3 or TRBV12-4 and TRBJ1-3; TCRdb proposes TRBD1, but this gene call is untestable without DNA. There are 15 residues in the CDR3.

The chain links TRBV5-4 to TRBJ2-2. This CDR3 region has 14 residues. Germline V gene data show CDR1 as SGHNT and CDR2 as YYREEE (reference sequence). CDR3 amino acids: CASSLDSLTGELFF.

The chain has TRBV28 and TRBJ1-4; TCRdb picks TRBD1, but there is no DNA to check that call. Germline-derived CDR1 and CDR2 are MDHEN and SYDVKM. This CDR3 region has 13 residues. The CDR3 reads CASRTGGYEKLFF.

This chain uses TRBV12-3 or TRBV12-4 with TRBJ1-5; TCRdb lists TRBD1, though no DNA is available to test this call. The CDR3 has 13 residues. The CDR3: CASCQGASQPQHF.

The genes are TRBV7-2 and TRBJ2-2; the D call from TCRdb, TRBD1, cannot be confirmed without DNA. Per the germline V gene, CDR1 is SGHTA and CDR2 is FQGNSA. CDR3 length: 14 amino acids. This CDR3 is CASSTGQGHGELFF.

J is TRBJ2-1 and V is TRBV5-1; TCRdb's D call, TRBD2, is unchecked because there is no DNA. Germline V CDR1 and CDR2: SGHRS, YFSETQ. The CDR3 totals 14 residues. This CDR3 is CASSLIQGHNEQFF.

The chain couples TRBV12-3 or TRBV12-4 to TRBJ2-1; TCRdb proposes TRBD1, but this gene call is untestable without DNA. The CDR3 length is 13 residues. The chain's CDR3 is CASSRDSYNEQFF.

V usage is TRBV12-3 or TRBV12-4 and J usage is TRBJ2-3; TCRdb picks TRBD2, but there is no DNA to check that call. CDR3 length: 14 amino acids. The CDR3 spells CASSQGLAEDTQYF.

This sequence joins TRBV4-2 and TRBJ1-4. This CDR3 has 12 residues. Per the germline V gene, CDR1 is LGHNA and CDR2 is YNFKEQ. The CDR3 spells CASSQVPEKLFF.

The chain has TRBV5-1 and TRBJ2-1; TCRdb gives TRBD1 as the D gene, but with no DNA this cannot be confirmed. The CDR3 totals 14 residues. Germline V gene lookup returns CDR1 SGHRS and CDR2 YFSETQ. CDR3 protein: CASSEQGIYNEQFF.

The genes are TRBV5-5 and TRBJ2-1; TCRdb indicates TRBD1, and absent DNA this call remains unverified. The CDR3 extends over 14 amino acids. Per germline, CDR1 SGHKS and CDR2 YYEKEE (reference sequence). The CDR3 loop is CASTLGQAYNEQFF.

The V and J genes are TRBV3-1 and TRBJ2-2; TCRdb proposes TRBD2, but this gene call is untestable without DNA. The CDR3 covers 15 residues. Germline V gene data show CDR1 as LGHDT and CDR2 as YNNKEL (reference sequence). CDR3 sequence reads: CASSSSGTDTGELFF. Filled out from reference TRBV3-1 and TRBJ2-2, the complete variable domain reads DTAVSQTPKYLVTQMGNDKSIKCEQNLGHDTMYWYKQDSKKFLKIMFSYNNKELIINETVPNRFSPKSPDKAHLNLHINSLELGDSAVYFCASSSSGTDTGELFFGEGSRLTVL.

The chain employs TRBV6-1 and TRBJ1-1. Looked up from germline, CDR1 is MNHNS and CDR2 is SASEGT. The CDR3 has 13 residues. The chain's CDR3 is CASRVQVNTEAFF.

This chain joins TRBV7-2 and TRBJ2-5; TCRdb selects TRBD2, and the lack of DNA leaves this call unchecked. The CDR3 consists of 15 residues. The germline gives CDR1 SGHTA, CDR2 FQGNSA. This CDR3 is CASSPRTSGSETQYF.

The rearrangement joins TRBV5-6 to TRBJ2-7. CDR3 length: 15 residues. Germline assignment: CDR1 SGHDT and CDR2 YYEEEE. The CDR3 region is CASSLETVERYEQYF.

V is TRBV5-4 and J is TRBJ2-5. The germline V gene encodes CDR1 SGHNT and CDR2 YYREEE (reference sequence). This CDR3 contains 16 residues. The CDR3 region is CASSNRAVTNQETQYF.

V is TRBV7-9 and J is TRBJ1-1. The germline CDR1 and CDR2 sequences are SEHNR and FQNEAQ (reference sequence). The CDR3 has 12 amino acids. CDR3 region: CASSWQRTEAFF.